A single TCR beta chain is shown here with its context. In germline, CDR1 is MDHEN, CDR2 SYDVKM. The CDR3 runs to 15 residues. Losses at the gene ends were 2 bases for V and 2 bases for J; bases not matched to a gene: 2. The sample is drawn from a study of blood T cell repertoires in COVID-19. In the original analysis: Amplified reference gene primers provided the basis for estimating nucleated cell counts. The assay was immunoSEQ multiplex PCR, and TCRdb's table has in-frame clones only and misses some. V, J and clone size are taken as reported in that table, and D and trimming were inferred from the DNA itself. Found here are a few hundred thousand clones, around 85% of them singletons; the top ten hold under 1.5%.

The chain links TRBV28 to TRBJ2-1, with 8 nucleotides matching TRBD1. The origin of this receptor is a woman aged 40-49 years with acute COVID-19. The material sequenced was PBMCs or T cells enriched from blood (not recorded which). CDR3 bases: TGTGCCAGCAGTTTAACGGGACAGGCCTACAATGAGCAGTTCTTC. Translating it yields CASSLTGQAYNEQFF.